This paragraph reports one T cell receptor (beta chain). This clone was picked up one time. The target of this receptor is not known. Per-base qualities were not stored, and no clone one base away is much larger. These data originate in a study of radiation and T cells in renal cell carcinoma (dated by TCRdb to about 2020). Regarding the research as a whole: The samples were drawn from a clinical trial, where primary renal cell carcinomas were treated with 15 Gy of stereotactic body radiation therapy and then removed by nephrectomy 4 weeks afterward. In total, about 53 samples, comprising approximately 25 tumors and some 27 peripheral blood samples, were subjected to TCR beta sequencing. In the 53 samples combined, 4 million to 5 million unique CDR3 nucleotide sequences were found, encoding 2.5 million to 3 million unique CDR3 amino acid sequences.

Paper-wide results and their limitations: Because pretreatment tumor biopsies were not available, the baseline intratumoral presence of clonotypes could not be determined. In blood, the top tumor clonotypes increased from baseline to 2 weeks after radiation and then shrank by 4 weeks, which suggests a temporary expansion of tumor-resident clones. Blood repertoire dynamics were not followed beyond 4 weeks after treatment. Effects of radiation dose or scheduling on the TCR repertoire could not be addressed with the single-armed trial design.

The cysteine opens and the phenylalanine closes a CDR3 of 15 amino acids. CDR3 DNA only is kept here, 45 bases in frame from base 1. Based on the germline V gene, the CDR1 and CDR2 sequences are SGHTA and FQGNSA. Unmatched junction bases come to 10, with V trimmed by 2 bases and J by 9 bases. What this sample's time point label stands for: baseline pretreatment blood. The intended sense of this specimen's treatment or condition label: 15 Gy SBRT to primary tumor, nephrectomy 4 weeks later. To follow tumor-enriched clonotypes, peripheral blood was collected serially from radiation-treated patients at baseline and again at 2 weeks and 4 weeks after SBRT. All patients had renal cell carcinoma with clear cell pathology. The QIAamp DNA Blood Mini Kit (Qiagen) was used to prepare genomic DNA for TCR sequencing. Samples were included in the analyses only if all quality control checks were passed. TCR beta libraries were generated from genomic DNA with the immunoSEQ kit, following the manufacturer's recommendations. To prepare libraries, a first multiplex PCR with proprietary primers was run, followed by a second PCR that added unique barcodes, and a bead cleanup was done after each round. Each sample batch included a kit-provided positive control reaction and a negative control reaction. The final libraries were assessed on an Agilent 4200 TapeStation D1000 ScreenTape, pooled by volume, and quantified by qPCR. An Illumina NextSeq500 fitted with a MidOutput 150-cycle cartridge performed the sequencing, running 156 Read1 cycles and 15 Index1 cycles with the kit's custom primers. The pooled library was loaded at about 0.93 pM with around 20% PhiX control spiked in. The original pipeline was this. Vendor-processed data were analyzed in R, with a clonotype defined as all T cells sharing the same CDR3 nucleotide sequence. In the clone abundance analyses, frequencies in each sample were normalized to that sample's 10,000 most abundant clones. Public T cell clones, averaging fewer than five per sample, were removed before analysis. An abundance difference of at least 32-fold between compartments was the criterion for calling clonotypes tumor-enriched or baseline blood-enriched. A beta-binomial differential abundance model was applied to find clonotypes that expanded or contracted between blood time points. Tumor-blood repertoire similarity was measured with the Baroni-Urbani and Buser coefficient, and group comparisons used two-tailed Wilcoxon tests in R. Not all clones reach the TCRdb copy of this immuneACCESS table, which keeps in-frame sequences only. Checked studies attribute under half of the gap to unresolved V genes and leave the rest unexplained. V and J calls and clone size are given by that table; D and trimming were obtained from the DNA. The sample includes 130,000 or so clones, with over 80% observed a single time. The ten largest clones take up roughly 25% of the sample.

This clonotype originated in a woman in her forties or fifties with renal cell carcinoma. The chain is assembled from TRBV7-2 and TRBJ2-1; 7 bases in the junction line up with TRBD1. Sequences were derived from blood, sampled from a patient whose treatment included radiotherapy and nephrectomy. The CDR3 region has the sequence CASSLLDRLAGEQFF. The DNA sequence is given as TGTGCCAGCAGCTTACTGGACAGGTTGGCGGGTGAGCAGTTCTTC.